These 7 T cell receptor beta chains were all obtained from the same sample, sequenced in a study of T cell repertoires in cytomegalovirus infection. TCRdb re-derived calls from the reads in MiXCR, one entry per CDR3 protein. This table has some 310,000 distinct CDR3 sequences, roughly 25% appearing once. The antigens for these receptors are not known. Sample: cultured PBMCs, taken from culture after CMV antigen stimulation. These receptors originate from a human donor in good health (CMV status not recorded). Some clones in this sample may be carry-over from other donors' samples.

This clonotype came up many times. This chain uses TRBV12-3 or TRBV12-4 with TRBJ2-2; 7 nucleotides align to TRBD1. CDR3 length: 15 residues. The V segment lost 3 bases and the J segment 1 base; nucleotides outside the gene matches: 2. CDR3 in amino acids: CASSLRQGNTGELFF. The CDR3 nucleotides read TGTGCCAGCAGTTTGCGACAGGGGAACACCGGGGAGCTGTTTTTT.

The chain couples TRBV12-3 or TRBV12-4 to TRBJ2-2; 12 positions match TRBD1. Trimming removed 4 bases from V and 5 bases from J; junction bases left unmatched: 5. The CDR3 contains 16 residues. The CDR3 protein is CASSSGQGAWTGELFF. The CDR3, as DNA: TGTGCCAGCAGTTCGGGACAGGGGGCTTGGACCGGGGAGCTGTTTTTT.

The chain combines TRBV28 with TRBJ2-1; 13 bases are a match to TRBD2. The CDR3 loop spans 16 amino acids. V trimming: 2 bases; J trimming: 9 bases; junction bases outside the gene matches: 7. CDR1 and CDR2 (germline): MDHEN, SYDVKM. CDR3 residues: CASSLITSGRVFEQFF. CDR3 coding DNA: TGTGCCAGCAGTTTAATTACTAGCGGGAGGGTTTTTGAGCAGTTCTTC.

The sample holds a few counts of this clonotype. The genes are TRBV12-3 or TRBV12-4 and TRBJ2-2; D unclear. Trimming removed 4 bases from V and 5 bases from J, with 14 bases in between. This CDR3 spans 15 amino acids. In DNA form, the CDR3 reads TGTGCCAGCAGTTCCCGGCCCGGAGCTACCGGGGAGCTGTTTTTT. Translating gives CASSSRPGATGELFF.

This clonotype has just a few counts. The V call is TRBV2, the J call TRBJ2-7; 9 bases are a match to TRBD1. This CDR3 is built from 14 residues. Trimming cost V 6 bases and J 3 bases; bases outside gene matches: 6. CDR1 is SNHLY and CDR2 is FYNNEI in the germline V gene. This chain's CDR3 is CASRQGQGHYEQYV. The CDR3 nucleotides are TGTGCCAGCAGGCAAGGACAGGGGCACTACGAGCAGTACGTC.

The CDR3 loop is CSAPGTGPYEQYF. CDR3 nucleotides: TGCAGTGCTCCAGGGACAGGCCCCTACGAGCAGTACTTC. The chain has TRBV20-1 and TRBJ2-7; 8 bases fit TRBD1. Germline loops: CDR1 DFQATT, CDR2 SNEGSKA (reference sequence). CDR3 size: 13 residues. Trimming removed 5 bases from V and 2 bases from J; junction bases left unmatched: 5.

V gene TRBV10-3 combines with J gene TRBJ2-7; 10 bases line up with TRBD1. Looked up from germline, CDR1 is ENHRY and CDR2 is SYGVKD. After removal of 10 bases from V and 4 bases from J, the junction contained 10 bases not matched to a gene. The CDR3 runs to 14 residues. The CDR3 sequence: CASAFGQGGYEQYF. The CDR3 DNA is TGTGCCAGCGCCTTCGGACAGGGGGGATACGAGCAGTACTTC.